A single sample is the source of the 28 T cell receptor beta chains below, sequenced in a study of T cell responses to AZD1222 COVID-19 vaccine (dated by TCRdb to the early 2020s). The time point label on this specimen signifies: about 28 days (+/-7) after the second vaccine dose. The library came from the immunoSEQ multiplex PCR assay. TCRdb took this table from immuneACCESS and kept in-frame rearrangements with V and J called. Such tables lack part of the clones; where checked against another copy, unresolved V genes explain under half of the gap, and the rest is unexplained. The sample includes about 150,000 clones, with roughly 90% observed a single time. About 2% of the sample goes to the ten largest clones. Source: peripheral blood, taken 28 days after the second AZD1222 dose. The receptor source for this set is an adult who received the AZD1222 COVID-19 vaccine.

The CDR3 protein is CASSRNRGSYNEQFF. The CDR3 region has the DNA TGTGCCAGCAGCCGAAACAGGGGCTCCTACAATGAGCAGTTCTTC. This chain connects TRBV7-3 to TRBJ2-1; 7 bases align to TRBD1. J gave up 0 bases and V 5 bases, and 4 bases lay outside the gene matches. CDR1 SGHTA and CDR2 FQGTGA come from the germline V gene. This CDR3 is built from 15 residues.

The table lists this clone with a few counts. This chain links TRBV5-4 with TRBJ2-1; D remains unclear. Looked up from germline, CDR1 is SGHNT and CDR2 is YYREEE (reference sequence). The CDR3 spans 12 residues. V was cut by 4 bases and J by 8 bases, with 10 bases left in between. CDR3 sequence reads: CASSIPRDEQFF. CDR3 nucleotides: TGTGCCAGCAGCATCCCTCGGGATGAGCAGTTCTTC.

The chain uses TRBV19 and TRBJ2-1, with 7 bases aligning to TRBD2. The CDR3 has 14 amino acids. Germline CDR1 is LNHDA and CDR2 is SQIVND (reference sequence). Trimming removed 5 bases from V and 5 bases from J; junction bases left unmatched: 6. CDR3 region: CASSDTTSDNEQFF. Here the CDR3 DNA reads TGTGCCAGTAGTGACACTACTAGCGACAATGAGCAGTTCTTC.

The chain joins TRBV5-1 to TRBJ2-1; D is uncertain. V dropped 1 base and J dropped 5 bases, with 4 bases sitting between them. CDR3 size: 12 residues. Per the germline V gene, CDR1 is SGHRS and CDR2 is YFSETQ. CDR3 residues: CASSLRNNEQFF. In DNA form, the CDR3 reads TGCGCCAGCAGCTTGCGGAACAATGAGCAGTTCTTC. The complete variable domain, with remaining parts taken from reference TRBV5-1 and TRBJ2-1, reads KAGVTQTPRYLIKTRGQQVTLSCSPISGHRSVSWYQQTPGQGLQFLFEYFSETQRNKGNFPGRFSGRQFSNSRSEMNVSTLELGDSALYLCASSLRNNEQFFGPGTRLTVL.

The chain has TRBV6-5 and TRBJ2-7; D unclear. This CDR3 is built from 14 residues. From germline, CDR1 is MNHEY and CDR2 SVGAGI. V lost 4 bases and J lost 2, with 12 bases in between. CDR3: CASSFTGLPYEQYF. Written as DNA, the CDR3 is TGTGCCAGCAGTTTCACCGGGTTACCCTACGAGCAGTACTTC.

The chain carries TRBV4-2 and TRBJ1-1; the D gene is possibly TRBD1 (6 bases). CDR3 length: 15 amino acids. Germline CDR1 and CDR2: LGHNA and YNFKEQ. Trimming took 1 base from V and 7 from J, leaving 16 bases between them. The CDR3 sequence: CASSQGPGGGGEAFF. The DNA of the CDR3 is TGTGCCAGCAGCCAAGGTCCAGGCGGAGGGGGTGAAGCTTTCTTT.

This clone was counted once. The V gene is TRBV7-6, the J gene TRBJ2-1; 7 bases fit TRBD2. V shed 0 bases and J 3 bases; nucleotides not matched to a gene: 5. The CDR3 totals 16 residues. From germline, CDR1 is SGHVS and CDR2 FNYEAQ. CDR3 amino acids: CASSLALAAFYNEQFF. Here the CDR3 DNA reads TGTGCCAGCAGCTTAGCGCTAGCGGCCTTCTACAATGAGCAGTTCTTC.

The rearrangement joins TRBV2 to TRBJ1-2; no clear D gene. Germline assignment: CDR1 SNHLY and CDR2 FYNNEI. Trimming removed 3 bases at V and 7 bases at J, with 12 bases between. The CDR3 runs 13 residues. The DNA for the CDR3 is TGTGCCAGCAGTGACAAGGCCCTGCCTGGCTACACCTTC. It specifies CASSDKALPGYTF.

This clone appeared a single time. This sequence joins TRBV15 and TRBJ2-1; D call uncertain. The CDR3 is 15 residues long. The germline V gene encodes CDR1 LNHNV and CDR2 YYDKDF (reference sequence). The ends were cut back, 1 base at V and 1 base at J, with 8 bases in the middle. CDR3 residues: CATSRAHLSYNEQFF. DNA of the CDR3: TGTGCCACCAGCAGAGCCCACCTTTCCTACAATGAGCAGTTCTTC.

This chain links TRBV16 with TRBJ2-7; 15 bases align to TRBD2. V lost 2 bases to trimming and J lost 2 bases; unmatched junction nucleotides: 1. This CDR3 comprises 16 residues. Germline V CDR1 and CDR2: KGHSY, FQNENV. In nucleotides, the CDR3 is TGTGCCAGCAGCCAAGGGACTAGCGGGGGGACCTACGAGCAGTACTTC. This gives the protein CASSQGTSGGTYEQYF.

The CDR3 protein is CASSESGQGAYGYTF. CDR3 DNA: TGTGCCAGCAGTGAAAGCGGACAGGGGGCCTATGGCTACACCTTC. The genes are TRBV6-1 and TRBJ1-2, with 11 bases matching TRBD1. J was trimmed by 4 bases and V by 2 bases; bases with no gene match: 3. CDR1 MNHNS and CDR2 SASEGT come from the germline V gene. The CDR3 loop spans 15 amino acids.

V is TRBV5-4 and J is TRBJ2-2, with TRBD1 identical over 9 bases. CDR1 and CDR2 from the germline V gene are SGHNT and YYREEE (reference sequence). CDR3 size: 15 residues. V trimming: 2 bases; J trimming: 4 bases; junction bases outside the gene matches: 3. DNA for the CDR3: TGTGCCAGCAGCTTAGTGACAGGGGGCACCGGGGAGCTGTTTTTT. Translating gives CASSLVTGGTGELFF.

The chain couples TRBV10-2 to TRBJ2-1; 10 bases fit TRBD2. The CDR3 totals 13 residues. V trimming: 10 bases; J trimming: 7 bases; junction bases outside the gene matches: 7. Per germline, CDR1 WSHSY and CDR2 SAAADI. The CDR3: CATSGGAGNEQFF. DNA for the CDR3: TGCGCCACCAGCGGGGGGGCGGGGAATGAGCAGTTCTTC.

The chain carries TRBV6-5 and TRBJ2-1, with D unresolved. CDR3 size: 12 residues. The germline V and J ends were trimmed by 7 bases and 15 bases, with 19 bases remaining between them. Germline V CDR1 and CDR2: MNHEY, SVGAGI. The CDR3 DNA follows: TGTGCCAGCATGCGGCAAACAGTAAGGCCGTTCTTC. The encoded protein is CASMRQTVRPFF.

This clone was seen only once. The chain has TRBV11-2 and TRBJ2-7, with 8 bases identical to TRBD2. Germline loops: CDR1 SGHAT, CDR2 FQNNGV. Trimming took 1 base from V and 4 from J; bases not matched to a gene: 3. This CDR3 contains 14 residues. In nucleotides, the CDR3 is TGTGCCAGCAGCTTAGTCGGGGGGGGTTACGAGCAGTACTTC. Protein product: CASSLVGGGYEQYF.

J is TRBJ1-2 and V is TRBV9, with D unclear. CDR1 and CDR2 (germline): SGDLS, YYNGEE. V lost 0 bases to trimming and J lost 2 bases, with 11 bases between them. CDR3 length: 15 residues. The CDR3 loop is CASSVDVSLNYGYTF. CDR3 nucleotides: TGTGCCAGCAGCGTAGACGTGTCATTGAACTATGGCTACACCTTC. The variable domain in full, completed from reference TRBV9 and TRBJ1-2, reads DSGVTQTPKHLITATGQRVTLRCSPRSGDLSVYWYQQSLDQGLQFLIQYYNGEERAKGNILERFSAQQFPDLHSELNLSSLELGDSALYFCASSVDVSLNYGYTFGSGTRLTVV.

The chain uses TRBV16 and TRBJ1-6, with D maybe TRBD1 (5 bases). CDR1 is KGHSY and CDR2 is FQNENV in the germline V gene. Trimming pared 5 bases from V and 7 bases from J, leaving 12 bases between. This CDR3 contains 14 residues. The CDR3 reads CASSGTRINSPLHF. CDR3 bases: TGTGCCAGCAGCGGGACCCGGATCAATTCACCCCTCCACTTT.

The rearrangement links TRBV7-2 to TRBJ2-5; 10 bases align to TRBD1. Losses at the gene ends were 1 base for V and 2 bases for J; bases not matched to a gene: 7. This CDR3 region has 17 residues. Germline CDR1 SGHTA, CDR2 FQGNSA. CDR3 amino acids: CASSLGWPGQGQETQYF. The CDR3 coding sequence is TGTGCCAGCAGCTTAGGTTGGCCGGGACAGGGGCAAGAGACCCAGTACTTC.

This sequence joins TRBV6-5 and TRBJ2-1; tentatively, D is TRBD1 (6 bases). CDR1 is MNHEY and CDR2 is SVGAGI in the germline V gene. The CDR3 is 15 residues long. The germline V and J ends were trimmed by 7 bases and 7 bases, with 20 bases remaining between them. CDR3 sequence reads: CASILWGTGQNEQFF. The DNA of the CDR3 is TGTGCCAGCATTCTATGGGGAACAGGGCAAAATGAGCAGTTCTTC.

CDR3 in DNA: TGTGCCAGTAGAAAGGAGGGAGGGGCAAGGCAGCCCCAGCATTTT. Its translation is CASRKEGGARQPQHF. The V and J genes are TRBV19 and TRBJ1-5, with D possibly TRBD1 on 5 matching bases. The V end was cut by 6 bases, the J end by 7 bases, with 19 bases between. The CDR3 has 15 residues. Per germline, CDR1 LNHDA and CDR2 SQIVND (reference sequence). The full variable domain, completed using reference TRBV19 and TRBJ1-5, is DGGITQSPKYLFRKEGQNVTLSCEQNLNHDAMYWYRQDPGQGLRLIYYSQIVNDFQKGDIAEGYSVSREKKESFPLTVTSAQKNPTAFYLCASRKEGGARQPQHFGDGTRLSIL.

This clone was observed once. V is TRBV27 and J is TRBJ1-4; no reliable D call. Looked up from germline, CDR1 is MNHEY and CDR2 is SMNVEV (reference sequence). Trimming took off 6 bases at V and 1 base at J, with 15 bases between the two ends. This CDR3 region has 16 residues. The CDR3 region is CASRILAERTNEKLFF. CDR3 nucleotides: TGTGCCAGCAGAATATTGGCCGAGAGAACTAATGAAAAACTGTTTTTT.

The CDR3 bases are TGTGCCAGCAGCTTAAACCCCCAGGGTCAGCCCCAGCATTTT. Amino acid sequence: CASSLNPQGQPQHF. This chain links TRBV7-2 with TRBJ1-5, with D possibly matching TRBD1 (5 bases). CDR1 SGHTA and CDR2 FQGNSA come from the germline V gene. The length of the CDR3 is 14 residues. V was cut by 2 bases and J by 6 bases, with 11 bases left in between.

The rearrangement joins TRBV5-1 to TRBJ1-6, with D possibly being TRBD1 (5 bases). CDR1 and CDR2 from the germline V gene are SGHRS and YFSETQ. Trimming cost V 1 base and J 6 bases, with 14 bases left between them. The CDR3 sequence is 16 residues long. Here the CDR3 DNA reads TGCGCCAGCAGCTTGAATCCCCAGGGCCTTAATTCACCCCTCCACTTT. Encoded protein: CASSLNPQGLNSPLHF.

This clone is a singleton in its sample. The chain's CDR3 is CASSPRQGEMGEQFF. The CDR3 DNA is TGTGCCAGCTCACCGAGACAGGGGGAGATGGGTGAGCAGTTCTTC. The chain has TRBV18 and TRBJ2-1; 9 positions match TRBD1. The V segment lost 3 bases and the J segment 9 bases; nucleotides outside the gene matches: 9. Germline V gives CDR1 KGHSH, CDR2 LQKENI. CDR3 size: 15 residues.

The chain employs TRBV29-1 and TRBJ1-2, with D unresolved. The V and J ends lost 8 bases and 4 bases respectively, with 11 bases between them. The V gene's germline CDR1 is SQVTM and CDR2 ANQGSEA. This CDR3 is 11 amino acids long. This CDR3 reads CSSVAGYGYTF. The CDR3 DNA reads as TGCAGCTCTGTGGCAGGCTATGGCTACACCTTC.

In this sample, this clone turned up once. The chain is built from TRBV27 and TRBJ1-5, with D unresolved. The V gene's germline CDR1 is MNHEY and CDR2 SMNVEV (reference sequence). CDR3 length: 16 residues. Trimming removed 8 bases at V and 0 bases at J, with 17 bases between. CDR3 in DNA: TGTGCCAGCTCTTCAGGAGGTAGCTATAGCAATCAGCCCCAGCATTTT. Amino acid sequence: CASSSGGSYSNQPQHF.

The chain employs TRBV4-1 and TRBJ2-1, with 7 bases identical to TRBD2. The CDR3 covers 16 residues. The V gene's germline CDR1 is MGHRA and CDR2 YSYEKL. Trimming took 4 bases from V and 6 from J; bases not matched to a gene: 12. CDR3 in amino acids: CASSPRAGLKTNEQFF. CDR3 bases: TGCGCCAGCAGCCCACGGGCGGGACTAAAAACCAATGAGCAGTTCTTC.

The chain has TRBV6-5 and TRBJ1-4; 8 nucleotides agree with TRBD1. Trimming at V came to 4 bases and at J to 0 bases, leaving 1 base not matched to a gene. CDR1 and CDR2 (germline): MNHEY, SVGAGI. CDR3 length: 15 residues. The CDR3 sequence: CASSSDRATNEKLFF. The DNA for the CDR3 is TGTGCCAGCAGTTCGGACAGGGCAACTAATGAAAAACTGTTTTTT.